The 26 T cell receptor beta chains given below trace back to one sample, sequenced in a study of cytomegalovirus exposure and HLA in healthy donors (dated by TCRdb to the late 2010s). Library preparation used the immunoSEQ multiplex PCR assay. For the multiplex PCR, a mixture combining 60 forward primers for TCR Vbeta segments and 13 reverse primers for TCR Jbeta segments was used. The immuneACCESS repertoire file appears here via TCRdb, limited to in-frame rearrangements. These files lack a portion of the clones; in checked studies, under half of the deficit traces to unresolved V genes, and the cause of the others is not known. For this sample there are approximately 84,000 clones; 78% appear just once. The ten largest make up roughly 2.6% of the sample. Sequencing was performed on PBMCs. Receptors originate from a male donor in good health and CMV-seropositive.

The rearrangement joins TRBV27 to TRBJ2-7; tentative D call: TRBD2 (6 bases). Trimming pared 1 base from V and 5 bases from J, leaving 12 bases between. Germline V lookup: CDR1 MNHEY, CDR2 SMNVEV (reference sequence). This CDR3 comprises 14 residues. CDR3 bases: TGTGCCAGCAGTTTATACGGGAGCCTCCACGAGCAGTACTTC. This translates into CASSLYGSLHEQYF.

The rearrangement joins TRBV2 to TRBJ2-1; 11 positions agree with TRBD2. Per germline, CDR1 SNHLY and CDR2 FYNNEI. V lost 6 bases and J lost 6; bases outside the gene matches: 4. The CDR3 has 14 amino acids. The CDR3 bases are TGTGCCAGCAGGGGGACTAGCGGAGGCAATGAGCAGTTCTTC. Its translation is CASRGTSGGNEQFF.

This chain links TRBV2 with TRBJ2-1, with 14 bases lining up with TRBD2. The germline CDR1 and CDR2 sequences are SNHLY and FYNNEI. The CDR3 is 15 residues long. The J segment lost 6 bases and the V segment lost 8 bases, leaving 6 bases of the junction unmatched. The CDR3 coding sequence is TGTGCCAGCCGACTAGCGGGAGGGCCGGCCAATGAGCAGTTCTTC. This translates into CASRLAGGPANEQFF.

This sequence joins TRBV19 and TRBJ2-7; tentatively, D is TRBD1 (5 bases). Germline values: CDR1 LNHDA, CDR2 SQIVND (reference sequence). V dropped 11 bases and J dropped 1 base, with 15 bases sitting between them. This CDR3 is 13 amino acids long. CDR3 loop: CASSATGSYEQYF. In DNA, the CDR3 is TGTGCCTCTTCTGCCACAGGATCCTACGAGCAGTACTTC.

V usage is TRBV7-2 and J usage is TRBJ1-2, with 7 bases that match TRBD1. The CDR3 runs 14 residues. The V gene's germline CDR1 is SGHTA and CDR2 FQGNSA. V lost 5 bases and J lost 5; bases outside the gene matches: 8. The CDR3 DNA sequence: TGTGCCAGCAGCACAGGGGACGGGCCTTATGGCTACACCTTC. Protein: CASSTGDGPYGYTF.

This chain joins TRBV5-4 and TRBJ2-3; D perhaps matches TRBD2 (6 bases). The CDR3 has 15 residues. V was cut by 5 bases and J by 0 bases, with 13 bases left in between. Germline V CDR1 and CDR2: SGHNT, YYREEE (reference sequence). CDR3 DNA: TGTGCCAGCAGTCCTCCGGGACTCAGCACAGATACGCAGTATTTT. Amino acids: CASSPPGLSTDTQYF. Filled out from reference TRBV5-4 and TRBJ2-3, the complete variable domain reads ETGVTQSPTHLIKTRGQQVTLRCSSQSGHNTVSWYQQALGQGPQFIFQYYREEENGRGNFPPRFSGLQFPNYSSELNVNALELDDSALYLCASSPPGLSTDTQYFGPGTRLTVL.

This chain connects TRBV20-1 to TRBJ2-7, with D uncertain. Germline-derived CDR1 and CDR2 are DFQATT and SNEGSKA (reference sequence). The CDR3 runs 11 residues. V gave up 5 bases and J gave up 4 bases, with 9 bases separating them. The CDR3: CSAGKKYEQYF. The CDR3 DNA reads as TGCAGTGCTGGCAAGAAATACGAGCAGTACTTC.

The V gene is TRBV5-1, the J gene TRBJ2-7; tentative D call: TRBD1 (7 bases). The V gene's germline CDR1 is SGHRS and CDR2 YFSETQ. The CDR3 covers 14 residues. Trimming left V 4 bases short and J 3 bases short, with 14 bases between. CDR3 in DNA: TGCGCCAGCAGCCCTGGGCAGGGGGGCTACGAGCAGTACTTC. As protein: CASSPGQGGYEQYF. The complete variable domain, with remaining parts taken from reference TRBV5-1 and TRBJ2-7, reads KAGVTQTPRYLIKTRGQQVTLSCSPISGHRSVSWYQQTPGQGLQFLFEYFSETQRNKGNFPGRFSGRQFSNSRSEMNVSTLELGDSALYLCASSPGQGGYEQYFGPGTRLTVT.

The chain links TRBV5-1 to TRBJ2-3; D may be TRBD2 (5 bases). V was clipped by 4 bases and J by 6 bases, with 9 bases between them. Germline V lookup: CDR1 SGHRS, CDR2 YFSETQ. The CDR3 runs 12 residues. CDR3 loop: CASSPDLDTQYF. In nucleotides, the CDR3 is TGCGCCAGCAGCCCGGACTTGGATACGCAGTATTTT.

The chain carries TRBV7-9 and TRBJ2-7; D may be TRBD1 (6 bases). Trimming stripped 2 bases from V and 4 bases from J, with 12 bases between. The CDR3 has 14 residues. The germline V gene encodes CDR1 SEHNR and CDR2 FQNEAQ (reference sequence). The CDR3 is CASSLTGSWYEQYF. CDR3 DNA sequence: TGTGCCAGCAGCTTAACAGGGTCTTGGTACGAGCAGTACTTC.

This chain links TRBV11-3 with TRBJ1-4; a weak D match, TRBD1 (6 bases). Germline CDR1 SGHNT, CDR2 YENEEA. V was clipped by 4 bases and J by 0 bases, with 9 bases between them. The CDR3 extends over 15 amino acids. The CDR3 is CASSSRQATNEKLFF. As DNA, the CDR3 is TGTGCCAGCAGCTCCCGACAGGCAACTAATGAAAAACTGTTTTTT. The full variable domain, completed using reference TRBV11-3 and TRBJ1-4, is EAGVVQSPRYKIIEKKQPVAFWCNPISGHNTLYWYLQNLGQGPELLIRYENEEAVDDSQLPKDRFSAERLKGVDSTLKIQPAELGDSAVYLCASSSRQATNEKLFFGSGTQLSVL.

This sequence joins TRBV5-4 and TRBJ2-7; 10 nucleotides align to TRBD2. The J segment lost 6 bases and the V segment lost 2 bases, leaving 2 bases of the junction unmatched. The germline gives CDR1 SGHNT, CDR2 YYREEE (reference sequence). The CDR3 length is 13 residues. The CDR3 nucleotides read TGTGCCAGCAGCTTCCTAGCGGGAGTCGAGCAGTACTTC. The encoded protein is CASSFLAGVEQYF.

This chain links TRBV6-5 with TRBJ2-6; D is perhaps TRBD2 (5 bases). CDR1 is MNHEY, CDR2 SVGAGI, per germline. The CDR3 loop spans 16 amino acids. Trimming removed 0 bases at V and 1 base at J, with 7 bases between. The DNA for the CDR3 is TGTGCCAGCAGTTACTCGGAGGCTTCTGGGGCCAACGTCCTGACTTTC. Its translation is CASSYSEASGANVLTF.

The gene calls are TRBV19 and TRBJ2-5; 16 bases map to TRBD2. This CDR3 has 18 amino acids. Germline V gene data show CDR1 as LNHDA and CDR2 as SQIVND (reference sequence). Trimming cost V 1 base and J 1 base; bases outside gene matches: 3. The CDR3 region has the DNA TGTGCCAGTAGTATAGCGGGACTAGCGGGAGGGATCCAAGAGACCCAGTACTTC. This sequence encodes CASSIAGLAGGIQETQYF.

This clone was recorded once. The chain recombines TRBV19 with TRBJ1-1; 8 bases map to TRBD1. Germline loops: CDR1 LNHDA, CDR2 SQIVND (reference sequence). V lost 7 bases and J lost 0; bases outside the gene matches: 7. The CDR3 spans 15 residues. CDR3 DNA sequence: TGTGCCAGTAAGGGACAGGTTTCTATGAACACTGAAGCTTTCTTT. Translating it yields CASKGQVSMNTEAFF.

V is TRBV9 and J is TRBJ2-1, with 8 bases identical to TRBD1. The CDR3 sequence is 15 residues long. V lost 0 bases and J lost 8; bases outside the gene matches: 7. From germline, CDR1 is SGDLS and CDR2 YYNGEE. The CDR3 bases are TGTGCCAGCAGCGTAGCTCACGGACAGGGAGATGAGCAGTTCTTC. Protein sequence: CASSVAHGQGDEQFF. Full variable domain (missing parts from reference TRBV9 and TRBJ2-1): DSGVTQTPKHLITATGQRVTLRCSPRSGDLSVYWYQQSLDQGLQFLIQYYNGEERAKGNILERFSAQQFPDLHSELNLSSLELGDSALYFCASSVAHGQGDEQFFGPGTRLTVL.

The V and J genes are TRBV11-3 and TRBJ2-1, with TRBD2 identical over 13 bases. V was pared by 7 bases and J by 9 bases, with 3 bases of the junction left unmatched. The CDR3 spans 13 residues. Per the germline V gene, CDR1 is SGHNT and CDR2 is YENEEA. The CDR3, as DNA: TGTGCCAGCAAAGGGACTAGCGGGACTGAGCAGTTCTTC. It is translated as CASKGTSGTEQFF.

The rearrangement uses TRBV28 and TRBJ1-2; possibly TRBD1 for D (6 bases). The V gene's germline CDR1 is MDHEN and CDR2 SYDVKM. Trimming took off 6 bases at V and 3 bases at J, with 11 bases between the two ends. This CDR3 is built from 13 residues. The CDR3 here is CASRTTGDYGYTF. In DNA, the CDR3 is TGTGCCAGCAGAACGACAGGAGACTATGGCTACACCTTC.

The chain has TRBV7-9 and TRBJ2-5; 8 positions agree with TRBD2. V gave up 7 bases and J gave up 1 base; unmatched junction bases: 20. Germline values: CDR1 SEHNR, CDR2 FQNEAQ (reference sequence). The CDR3 extends over 19 amino acids. The DNA of the CDR3 is TGTGCCAGCACTCCAGGAGGGCTAGCGGGCGACGGTTTCCAAGAGACCCAGTACTTC. Encoded protein: CASTPGGLAGDGFQETQYF.

The chain employs TRBV19 and TRBJ2-3; TRBD2 aligns across 7 bases. The CDR3 totals 15 residues. Trimming at V came to 6 bases and at J to 6 bases, leaving 12 bases not matched to a gene. The germline V gene has CDR1 LNHDA and CDR2 SQIVND (reference sequence). The DNA for the CDR3 is TGTGCCAGTAGCTTAGGGGCTAGCGGTTTGGATACGCAGTATTTT. Protein sequence: CASSLGASGLDTQYF.

The chain combines TRBV19 with TRBJ2-7, with D tentatively TRBD2 (6 bases). Trimming took 3 bases from V and 0 from J, leaving 12 bases between them. This CDR3 contains 15 residues. Germline loops: CDR1 LNHDA, CDR2 SQIVND (reference sequence). The CDR3 reads CASSIGGSYSYEQYF. The CDR3 nucleotides are TGTGCCAGTAGTATTGGGGGGTCCTACTCCTACGAGCAGTACTTC.

The chain employs TRBV6-6 and TRBJ1-1, with D uncertain. Germline CDR1 MNHNY, CDR2 SVGAGI (reference sequence). This CDR3 region has 12 residues. Trimming took 2 bases from V and 2 from J, leaving 3 bases between them. The CDR3 DNA sequence: TGTGCCAGCAGTTACCTAAACACTGAAGCTTTCTTT. Protein sequence: CASSYLNTEAFF.

This clone has a handful of counts. V gene TRBV5-1 combines with J gene TRBJ1-1, with 8 bases fitting TRBD1. Looked up from germline, CDR1 is SGHRS and CDR2 is YFSETQ. CDR3 length equals 15 residues. The ends lost 4 bases at V and 2 bases at J; junction bases unmatched: 7. In DNA, the CDR3 is TGCGCCAGCAGCCCGACGGGACAGGCTAACACTGAAGCTTTCTTT. Translated, it gives CASSPTGQANTEAFF.

V is TRBV7-9 and J is TRBJ1-2, with 7 bases fitting TRBD1. In germline, CDR1 is SEHNR, CDR2 FQNEAQ (reference sequence). The CDR3 totals 15 residues. V lost 1 base to trimming and J lost 2 bases; unmatched junction nucleotides: 4. CDR3: CASSLEGALNYGYTF. The DNA for the CDR3 is TGTGCCAGCAGCTTAGAGGGGGCGCTGAACTATGGCTACACCTTC.

This rearrangement joins TRBV4-3 to TRBJ2-6; 12 bases map to TRBD2. The CDR3 has 19 amino acids. The germline gives CDR1 LGHNA, CDR2 YSLEER. V shed 3 bases, J shed 4 bases, and the junction held 10 bases outside the gene matches. Here the CDR3 DNA reads TGCGCCAGCAGCCAGTTACTAGCGGGAGGTACCTCCGGGGCCAACGTCCTGACTTTC. Translating it yields CASSQLLAGGTSGANVLTF.

The V call is TRBV30, the J call TRBJ2-7; maybe TRBD1 (5 bases). Germline V gene lookup returns CDR1 GTSNPN and CDR2 SVGIG (reference sequence). This CDR3 has 14 amino acids. The germline V and J ends were trimmed by 0 bases and 4 bases, with 13 bases remaining between them. CDR3 residues: CAWSVWGRGYEQYF. The CDR3 coding sequence is TGTGCCTGGAGTGTGTGGGGCAGAGGTTACGAGCAGTACTTC.